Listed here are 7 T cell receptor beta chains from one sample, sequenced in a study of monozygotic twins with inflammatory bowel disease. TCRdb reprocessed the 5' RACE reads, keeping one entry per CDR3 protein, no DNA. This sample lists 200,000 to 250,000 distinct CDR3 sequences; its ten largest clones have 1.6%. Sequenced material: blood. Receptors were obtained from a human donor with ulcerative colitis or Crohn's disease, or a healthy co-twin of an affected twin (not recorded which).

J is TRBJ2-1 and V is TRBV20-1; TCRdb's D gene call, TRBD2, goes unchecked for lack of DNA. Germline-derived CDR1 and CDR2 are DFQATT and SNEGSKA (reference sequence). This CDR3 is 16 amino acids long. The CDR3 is CSAPASLAGSYNEQFF.

CDR3 sequence: CASTRDRGETQYF. V usage is TRBV2 and J usage is TRBJ2-5; there is no DNA to check the TCRdb D call of TRBD1. The CDR3 loop spans 13 amino acids. Germline V gene lookup returns CDR1 SNHLY and CDR2 FYNNEI.

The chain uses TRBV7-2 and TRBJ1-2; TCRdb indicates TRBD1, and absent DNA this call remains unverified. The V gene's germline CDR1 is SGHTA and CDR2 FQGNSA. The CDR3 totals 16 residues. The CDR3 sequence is CASSLAARGTSWGYTF.

Here the CDR3 reads CASNPGQYLTTGELFF. This chain uses TRBV5-1 with TRBJ2-2; TCRdb's D call, TRBD1, is unchecked because there is no DNA. Germline V CDR1 and CDR2: SGHRS, YFSETQ. The CDR3 has 16 residues.

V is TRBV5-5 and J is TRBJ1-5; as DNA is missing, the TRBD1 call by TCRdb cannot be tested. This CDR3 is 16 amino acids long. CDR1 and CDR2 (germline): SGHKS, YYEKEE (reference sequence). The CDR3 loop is CASSHTGTGVGRPQHF.

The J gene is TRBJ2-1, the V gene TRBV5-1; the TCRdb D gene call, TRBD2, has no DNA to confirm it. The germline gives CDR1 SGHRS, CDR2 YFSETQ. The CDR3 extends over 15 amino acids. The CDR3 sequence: CASSLERASYNEQFF. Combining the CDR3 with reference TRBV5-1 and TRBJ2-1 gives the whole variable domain KAGVTQTPRYLIKTRGQQVTLSCSPISGHRSVSWYQQTPGQGLQFLFEYFSETQRNKGNFPGRFSGRQFSNSRSEMNVSTLELGDSALYLCASSLERASYNEQFFGPGTRLTVL.

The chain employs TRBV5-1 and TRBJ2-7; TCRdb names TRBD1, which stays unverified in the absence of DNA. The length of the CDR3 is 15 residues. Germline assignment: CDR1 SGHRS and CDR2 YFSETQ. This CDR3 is CASSSWDSKSGEQYF.